This entry features one T cell receptor beta chain sequence. Stated time point: patch test 1, 2 weeks after DPC sensitization. Sample treatment: therapeutic diphenylcyclopropenone sensitization with weekly scalp DPC. Non-pregnant alopecia patients aged 18 to 70, suitable for DPC therapy. The library tagged individual cDNA molecules with unique molecular identifiers. TCRdb re-derived calls from the RACE reads in MiXCR, one entry per CDR3 protein. The sample lists some 400,000 distinct CDR3 sequences, 4% to 5.5% occurring once. V lost 4 bases, J lost 1 base, and 3 bases stayed unmatched. The CDR3 runs 15 residues. This sample was taken from a study of human T cells and chemical hapten exposure.

The chain combines TRBV12-3 or TRBV12-4 with TRBJ1-5, with 8 bases aligning to TRBD1. The receptor comes from a woman aged 50 to 60 with alopecia areata. Some clones in this sample may be carry-over from other donors' samples. The input for sequencing was whole blood, taken in connection with sensitization to the hapten diphenylcyclopropenone (DPC). CDR3 in amino acids: CASSYTGGSNQPQHF. The CDR3 DNA reads TGTGCCAGCAGTTACACAGGGGGGAGCAATCAGCCCCAGCATTTT.